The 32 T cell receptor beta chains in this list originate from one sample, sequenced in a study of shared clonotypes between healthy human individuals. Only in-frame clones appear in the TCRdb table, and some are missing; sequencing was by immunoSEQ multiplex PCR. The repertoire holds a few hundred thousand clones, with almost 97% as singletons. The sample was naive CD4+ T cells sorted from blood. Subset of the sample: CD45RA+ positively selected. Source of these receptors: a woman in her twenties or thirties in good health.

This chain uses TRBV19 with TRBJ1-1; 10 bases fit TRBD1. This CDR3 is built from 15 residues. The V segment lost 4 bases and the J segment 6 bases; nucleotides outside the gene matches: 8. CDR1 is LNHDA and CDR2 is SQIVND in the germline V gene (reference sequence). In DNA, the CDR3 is TGTGCCAGTAGTAACACCGGGACAGGGGACGCTGAAGCTTTCTTT. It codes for CASSNTGTGDAEAFF.

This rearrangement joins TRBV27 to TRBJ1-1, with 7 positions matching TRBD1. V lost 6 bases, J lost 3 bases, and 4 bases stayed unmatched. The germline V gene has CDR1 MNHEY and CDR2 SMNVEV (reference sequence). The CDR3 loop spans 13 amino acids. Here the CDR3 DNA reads TGTGCCAGCAGCCTCGACAGGGACACTGAAGCTTTCTTT. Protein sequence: CASSLDRDTEAFF.

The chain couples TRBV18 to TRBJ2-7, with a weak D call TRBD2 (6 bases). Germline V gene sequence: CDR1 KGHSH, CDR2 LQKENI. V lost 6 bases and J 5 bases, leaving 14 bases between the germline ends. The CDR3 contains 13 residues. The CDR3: CASSSTGVHEQYF. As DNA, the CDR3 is TGTGCCAGCTCTTCGACGGGGGTTCACGAGCAGTACTTC.

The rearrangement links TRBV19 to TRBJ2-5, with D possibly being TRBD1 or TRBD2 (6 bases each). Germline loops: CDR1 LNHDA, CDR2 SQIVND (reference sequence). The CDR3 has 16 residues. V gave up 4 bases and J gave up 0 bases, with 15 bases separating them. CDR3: CASSTPGGADQETQYF. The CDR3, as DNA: TGTGCCAGTAGTACCCCCGGGGGCGCAGACCAAGAGACCCAGTACTTC.

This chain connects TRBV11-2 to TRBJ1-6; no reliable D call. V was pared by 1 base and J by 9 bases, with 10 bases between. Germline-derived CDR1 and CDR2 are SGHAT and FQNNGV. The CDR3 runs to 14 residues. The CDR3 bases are TGTGCCAGCAGCTTAGTAATGTCGGGTTCACCCCTCCACTTT. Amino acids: CASSLVMSGSPLHF.

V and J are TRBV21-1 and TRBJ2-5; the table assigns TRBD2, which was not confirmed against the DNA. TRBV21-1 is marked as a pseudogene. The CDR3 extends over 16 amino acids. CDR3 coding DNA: TGTGCCAGCAGCAAACCTCGCCAGAGGTACCAAGAGACCCAGTACTTC. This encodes CASSKPRQRYQETQYF.

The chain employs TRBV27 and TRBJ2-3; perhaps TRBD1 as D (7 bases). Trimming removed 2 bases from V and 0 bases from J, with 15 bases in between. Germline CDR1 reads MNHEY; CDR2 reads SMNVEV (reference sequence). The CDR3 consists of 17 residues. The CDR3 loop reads CASSLRGDRPSTDTQYF. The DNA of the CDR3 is TGTGCCAGCAGTTTAAGGGGGGACAGACCTAGCACAGATACGCAGTATTTT.

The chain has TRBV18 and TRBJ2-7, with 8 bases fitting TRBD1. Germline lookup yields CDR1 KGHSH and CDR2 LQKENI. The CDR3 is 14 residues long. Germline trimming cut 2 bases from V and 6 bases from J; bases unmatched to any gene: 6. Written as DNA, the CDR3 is TGTGCCAGCTCACCAGGCGGACAGGGCGGCGAGCAGTACTTC. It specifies CASSPGGQGGEQYF.

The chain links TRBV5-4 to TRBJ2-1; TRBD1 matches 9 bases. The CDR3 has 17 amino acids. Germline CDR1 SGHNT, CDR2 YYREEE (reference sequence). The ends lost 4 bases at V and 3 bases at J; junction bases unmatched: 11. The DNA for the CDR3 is TGTGCCAGCAGCCAAGAACCGGGACAGGGTAGCTACAATGAGCAGTTCTTC. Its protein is CASSQEPGQGSYNEQFF.

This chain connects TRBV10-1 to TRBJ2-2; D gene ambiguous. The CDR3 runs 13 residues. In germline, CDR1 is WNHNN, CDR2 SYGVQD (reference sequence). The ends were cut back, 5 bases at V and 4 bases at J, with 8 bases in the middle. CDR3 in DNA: TGCGCCAGCAGTCCAGGACCCACCGGGGAGCTGTTTTTT. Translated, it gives CASSPGPTGELFF.

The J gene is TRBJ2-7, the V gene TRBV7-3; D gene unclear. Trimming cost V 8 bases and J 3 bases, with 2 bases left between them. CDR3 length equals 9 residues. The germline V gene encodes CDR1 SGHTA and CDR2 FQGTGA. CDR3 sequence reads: CASGYEQYF. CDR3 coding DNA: TGTGCCAGCGGCTACGAGCAGTACTTC.

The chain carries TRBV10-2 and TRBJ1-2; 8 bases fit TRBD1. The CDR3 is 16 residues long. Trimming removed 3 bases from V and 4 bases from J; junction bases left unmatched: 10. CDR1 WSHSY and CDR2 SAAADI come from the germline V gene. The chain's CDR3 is CASSELEDRVGYGYTF. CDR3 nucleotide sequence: TGCGCCAGCAGTGAATTGGAGGACAGGGTGGGCTATGGCTACACCTTC.

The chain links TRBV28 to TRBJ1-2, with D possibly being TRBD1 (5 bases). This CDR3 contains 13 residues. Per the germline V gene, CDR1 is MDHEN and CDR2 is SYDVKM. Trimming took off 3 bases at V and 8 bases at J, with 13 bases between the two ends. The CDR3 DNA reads TGTGCCAGCAGTTTCCCCCCGGGGGGAGGCTACACCTTC. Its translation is CASSFPPGGGYTF.

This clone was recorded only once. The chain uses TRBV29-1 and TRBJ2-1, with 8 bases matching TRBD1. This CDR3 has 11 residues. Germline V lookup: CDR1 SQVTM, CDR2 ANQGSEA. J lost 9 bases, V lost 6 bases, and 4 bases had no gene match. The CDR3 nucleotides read TGCAGCGTCGACAGGGGCACTGAGCAGTTCTTC. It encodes CSVDRGTEQFF.

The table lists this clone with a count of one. The CDR3 sequence: CASSLGGQGAQTQYF. The CDR3 DNA reads TGCGCCAGCAGCTTGGGGGGACAGGGGGCCCAGACCCAGTACTTC. The chain links TRBV5-1 to TRBJ2-5; TRBD1 agrees at 12 bases. With V trimmed by 0 bases and J by 6 bases, 3 bases remained unmatched. This CDR3 contains 15 residues. Germline V CDR1 and CDR2: SGHRS, YFSETQ.

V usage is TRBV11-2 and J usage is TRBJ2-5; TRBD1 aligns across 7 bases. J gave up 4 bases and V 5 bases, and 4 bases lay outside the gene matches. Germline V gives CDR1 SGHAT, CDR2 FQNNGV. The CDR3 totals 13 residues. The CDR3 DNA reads TGTGCCAGCAGCCTCCGACAGGGAGAGACCCAGTACTTC. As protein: CASSLRQGETQYF.

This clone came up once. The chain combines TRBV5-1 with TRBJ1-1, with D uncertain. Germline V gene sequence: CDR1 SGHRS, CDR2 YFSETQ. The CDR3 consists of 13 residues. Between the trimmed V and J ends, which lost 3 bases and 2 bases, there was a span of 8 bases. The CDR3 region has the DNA TGCGCCAGCAGCTCCTTAGTAAACACTGAAGCTTTCTTT. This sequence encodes CASSSLVNTEAFF. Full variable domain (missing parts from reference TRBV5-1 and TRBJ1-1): KAGVTQTPRYLIKTRGQQVTLSCSPISGHRSVSWYQQTPGQGLQFLFEYFSETQRNKGNFPGRFSGRQFSNSRSEMNVSTLELGDSALYLCASSSLVNTEAFFGQGTRLTVV.

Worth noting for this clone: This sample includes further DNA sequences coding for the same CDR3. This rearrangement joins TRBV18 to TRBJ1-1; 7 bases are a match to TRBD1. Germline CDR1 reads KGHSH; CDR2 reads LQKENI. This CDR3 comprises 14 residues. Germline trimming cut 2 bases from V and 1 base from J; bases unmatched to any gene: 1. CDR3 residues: CASSPGQENTEAFF. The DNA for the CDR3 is TGTGCCAGCTCACCAGGACAGGAGAACACTGAAGCTTTCTTT.

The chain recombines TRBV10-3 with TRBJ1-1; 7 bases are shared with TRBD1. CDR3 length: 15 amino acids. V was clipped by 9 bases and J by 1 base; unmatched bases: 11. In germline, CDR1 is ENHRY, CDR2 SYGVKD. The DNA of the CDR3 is TGTGCCATTGCCGGACAGGCGACTTCGAACACTGAAGCTTTCTTT. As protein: CAIAGQATSNTEAFF.

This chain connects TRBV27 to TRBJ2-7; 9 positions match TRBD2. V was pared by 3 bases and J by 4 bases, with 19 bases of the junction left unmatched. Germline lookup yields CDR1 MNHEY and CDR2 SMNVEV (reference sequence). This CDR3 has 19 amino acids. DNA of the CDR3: TGTGCCAGCAGTTTGGGACCTGGCCTTCTGACTAGCGGACCATACGAGCAGTACTTC. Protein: CASSLGPGLLTSGPYEQYF.

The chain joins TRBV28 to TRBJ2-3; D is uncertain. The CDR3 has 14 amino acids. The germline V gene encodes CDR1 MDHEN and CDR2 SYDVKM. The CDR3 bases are TGTGCTGCCCTCCAGGATGCTAGCACAGATACGCAGTATTTT. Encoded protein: CAALQDASTDTQYF.

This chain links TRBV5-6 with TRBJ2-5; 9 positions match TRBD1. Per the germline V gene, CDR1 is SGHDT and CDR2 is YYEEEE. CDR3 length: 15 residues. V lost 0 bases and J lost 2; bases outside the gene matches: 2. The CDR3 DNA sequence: TGTGCCAGCAGCTTGGCGGGGACAGGGCAAGAGACCCAGTACTTC. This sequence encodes CASSLAGTGQETQYF. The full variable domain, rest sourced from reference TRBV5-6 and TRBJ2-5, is DAGVTQSPTHLIKTRGQQVTLRCSPKSGHDTVSWYQQALGQGPQFIFQYYEEEERQRGNFPDRFSGHQFPNYSSELNVNALLLGDSALYLCASSLAGTGQETQYFGPGTRLLVL.

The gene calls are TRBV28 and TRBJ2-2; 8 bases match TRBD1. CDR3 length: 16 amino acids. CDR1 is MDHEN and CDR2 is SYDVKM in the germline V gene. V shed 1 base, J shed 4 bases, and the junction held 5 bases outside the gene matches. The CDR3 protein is CASSLLGTGGTGELFF. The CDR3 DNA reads TGTGCCAGCAGTTTATTAGGGACAGGCGGCACCGGGGAGCTGTTTTTT.

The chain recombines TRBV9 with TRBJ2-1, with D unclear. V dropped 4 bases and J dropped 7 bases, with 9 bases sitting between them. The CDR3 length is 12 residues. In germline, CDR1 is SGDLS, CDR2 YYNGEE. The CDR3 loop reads CASSPDRNEQFF. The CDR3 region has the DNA TGTGCCAGCAGCCCCGATAGGAATGAGCAGTTCTTC.

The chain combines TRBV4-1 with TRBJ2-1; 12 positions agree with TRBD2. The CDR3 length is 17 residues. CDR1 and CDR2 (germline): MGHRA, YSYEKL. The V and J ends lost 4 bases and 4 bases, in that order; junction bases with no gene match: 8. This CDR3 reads CASSRKPGTSGYNEQFF. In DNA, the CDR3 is TGCGCCAGCAGCCGAAAACCCGGGACTAGCGGGTACAATGAGCAGTTCTTC.

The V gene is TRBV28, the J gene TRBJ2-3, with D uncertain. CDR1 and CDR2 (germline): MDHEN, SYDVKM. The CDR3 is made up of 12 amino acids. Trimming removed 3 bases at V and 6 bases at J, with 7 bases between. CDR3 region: CASSLIEDTQYF. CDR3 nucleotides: TGTGCCAGCAGTTTGATAGAGGATACGCAGTATTTT.

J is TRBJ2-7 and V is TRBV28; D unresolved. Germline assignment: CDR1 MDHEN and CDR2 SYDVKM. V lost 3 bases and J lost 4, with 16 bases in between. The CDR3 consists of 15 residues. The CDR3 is CASSLRNGVLYEQYF. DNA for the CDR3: TGTGCCAGCAGTTTGCGGAATGGTGTGCTTTACGAGCAGTACTTC.

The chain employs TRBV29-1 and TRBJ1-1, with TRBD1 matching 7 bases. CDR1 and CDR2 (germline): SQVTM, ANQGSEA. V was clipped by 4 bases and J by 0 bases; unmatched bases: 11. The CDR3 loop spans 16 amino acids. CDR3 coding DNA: TGCAGCGTTGCTAAACCCTCGGGACAGATGAACACTGAAGCTTTCTTT. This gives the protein CSVAKPSGQMNTEAFF.

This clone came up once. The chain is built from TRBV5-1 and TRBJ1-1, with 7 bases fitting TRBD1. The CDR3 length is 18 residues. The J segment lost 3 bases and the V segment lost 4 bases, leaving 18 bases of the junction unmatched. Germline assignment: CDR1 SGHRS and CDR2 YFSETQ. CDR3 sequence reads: CASSRINSGGPAYTEAFF. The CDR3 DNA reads TGCGCCAGCAGCCGCATAAACTCAGGGGGTCCCGCGTACACTGAAGCTTTCTTT.

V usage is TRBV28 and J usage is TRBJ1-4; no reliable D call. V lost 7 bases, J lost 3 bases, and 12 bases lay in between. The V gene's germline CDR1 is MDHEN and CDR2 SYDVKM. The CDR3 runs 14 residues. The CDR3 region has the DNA TGTGCCAGCAATCCTGGGCAGGCTAATGAAAAACTGTTTTTT. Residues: CASNPGQANEKLFF. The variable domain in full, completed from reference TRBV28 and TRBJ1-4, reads DVKVTQSSRYLVKRTGEKVFLECVQDMDHENMFWYRQDPGLGLRLIYFSYDVKMKEKGDIPEGYSVSREKKERFSLILESASTNQTSMYLCASNPGQANEKLFFGSGTQLSVL.

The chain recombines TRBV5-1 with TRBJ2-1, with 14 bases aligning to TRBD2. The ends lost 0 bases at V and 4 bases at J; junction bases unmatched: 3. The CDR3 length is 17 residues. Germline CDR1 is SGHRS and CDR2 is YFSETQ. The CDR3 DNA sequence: TGCGCCAGCAGCTTGGGGACTAGCGGGAGGACTTACAATGAGCAGTTCTTC. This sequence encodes CASSLGTSGRTYNEQFF. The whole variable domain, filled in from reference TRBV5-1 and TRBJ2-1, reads KAGVTQTPRYLIKTRGQQVTLSCSPISGHRSVSWYQQTPGQGLQFLFEYFSETQRNKGNFPGRFSGRQFSNSRSEMNVSTLELGDSALYLCASSLGTSGRTYNEQFFGPGTRLTVL.

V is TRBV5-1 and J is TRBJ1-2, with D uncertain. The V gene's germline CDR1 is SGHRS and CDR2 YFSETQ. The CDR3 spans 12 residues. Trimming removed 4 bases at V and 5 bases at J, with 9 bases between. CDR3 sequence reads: CASSPSIYGYTF. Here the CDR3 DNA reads TGCGCCAGCAGCCCGAGTATATATGGCTACACCTTC.